A single sample gave rise to the 6 T cell receptor beta chains below, sequenced in a study of blood T cell repertoires in COVID-19. TCRdb keeps only in-frame clones here, not all; method: immunoSEQ multiplex PCR. Altogether 300,000 to 400,000 clones are present, around 82% being singletons, with the ten largest covering about 3%. Sequenced input: peripheral blood. The receptors were gathered from a young man with active or convalescent COVID-19.

This clone was detected once. This chain's CDR3 is CAWSGQPREKLFF. In nucleotides, the CDR3 is TGTGCCTGGAGCGGACAGCCGAGGGAAAAACTGTTTTTT. The chain is built from TRBV30 and TRBJ1-4, with D perhaps TRBD1 (6 bases). The germline V and J ends were trimmed by 3 bases and 8 bases, with 13 bases remaining between them. The germline V gene encodes CDR1 GTSNPN and CDR2 SVGIG (reference sequence). The CDR3 is 13 residues long.

This chain links TRBV4-2 with TRBJ1-1, with unresolved D. The V gene lost 4 bases and the J gene lost 7 bases, with 19 bases spanning the gap. The CDR3 is 15 residues long. Germline V CDR1 and CDR2: LGHNA, YNFKEQ. The CDR3 region is CASSLGVLGRREAFF. In DNA form, the CDR3 reads TGTGCCAGCAGCCTGGGAGTGCTGGGGAGGCGTGAAGCTTTCTTT.

This chain connects TRBV28 to TRBJ1-4; D remains ambiguous. Germline V lookup: CDR1 MDHEN, CDR2 SYDVKM. V was shortened by 4 bases and J by 1 base, with 10 bases between the two germline ends. The CDR3 contains 15 residues. This CDR3 reads CASSYIGGTNEKLFF. Here the CDR3 DNA reads TGTGCCAGCAGTTATATAGGCGGAACTAATGAAAAACTGTTTTTT.

V usage is TRBV6-5 and J usage is TRBJ2-2; TRBD1 agrees at 7 bases. J lost 7 bases, V lost 8 bases, and 7 bases had no gene match. The CDR3 is made up of 13 amino acids. In germline, CDR1 is MNHEY, CDR2 SVGAGI. CDR3 DNA: TGTGCCAGCTCGACGACAGGGTTCGGGGAGCTGTTTTTT. Its protein product is CASSTTGFGELFF.

This clone has more than one count but fewer than ten. Written as DNA, the CDR3 is TGTGCCAGCTCACCCAGGGGTTCTAATGAAAAACTGTTTTTT. The encoded protein is CASSPRGSNEKLFF. The V and J genes are TRBV18 and TRBJ1-4; possible D gene TRBD1, 6 bases. Trimming took off 3 bases at V and 3 bases at J, with 8 bases between the two ends. The CDR3 covers 14 residues. Germline values: CDR1 KGHSH, CDR2 LQKENI.

CDR3 in amino acids: CASRPGGASNTGELFF. DNA of the CDR3: TGTGCCAGCAGGCCCGGTGGGGCCTCTAACACCGGGGAGCTGTTTTTT. V gene TRBV28 combines with J gene TRBJ2-2; D may be TRBD1 (5 bases). The CDR3 has 16 amino acids. CDR1 and CDR2 from the germline V gene are MDHEN and SYDVKM. The V gene lost 6 bases and the J gene lost 2 bases, with 16 bases spanning the gap.